What follows is one TCR beta chain and its context. Its matching antigen is unknown. V was trimmed by 3 bases and J by 3 bases, leaving 15 bases between them. The CDR3 covers 15 residues. In germline, CDR1 is SGHKS, CDR2 YYEKEE (reference sequence). These data belong to a study of T cells in localized non-small cell lung cancer. Study-level findings and limits: The study found T cell clonality highest in uninvolved adjacent lung, above tumor. There were a median roughly 60 of the top 100 tumor clones appearing in adjacent lung. Sequencing was restricted to one tumor region; therefore, heterogeneity remains possible.

TCRdb keeps only in-frame clones here, not all; method: immunoSEQ multiplex PCR. The sample includes about 33,000 clones, about nine tenths seen only once; the top ten take 3.5% to 5%. This receptor was obtained from a man aged 40-75 years with stage I lung adenocarcinoma. This specimen was peripheral blood, taken before any cancer treatment. The J gene is TRBJ1-1, the V gene TRBV5-5; D is possibly TRBD1 (5 bases). CDR3 protein: CASSWGTLGDTEAFF. CDR3 nucleotide sequence: TGTGCCAGCAGCTGGGGGACTTTGGGTGACACTGAAGCTTTCTTT.